This T cell receptor beta chain was captured by sequencing in a study of Graves' ophthalmopathy and Graves' hyperthyroidism. Study-level points and caveats: Among thyroid clonotypes expanded above 0.001 frequency, most also appeared in blood. The model forecast ophthalmopathy progression, reaching roughly 70% sensitivity and 72.22% specificity.

The sequenced template was RNA, covering the TCR beta CDR3 region. First-round RT-PCR relied on HTBI primers, and a second-round multiplex PCR came next. TCRdb ran MiXCR on the multiplex PCR reads and lists one entry per CDR3 protein. Here the sample spans hundreds of thousands of distinct CDR3 sequences, 20% to 25% being singletons. A note on this clonotype: No antigen is known for it.

Included hyperthyroidism patients were aged 18 to 65 and newly diagnosed (under 2 months' duration). PBMCs were isolated by Ficoll-Paque density gradient centrifugation, using roughly 11 ml of fresh peripheral blood as the starting material. The CDR3 is 13 residues long. V shed 4 bases, J shed 3 bases, and the junction held 4 bases outside the gene matches. Germline lookup yields CDR1 GTSNPN and CDR2 SVGIG (reference sequence). The rearrangement uses TRBV30 and TRBJ1-1; 8 bases are shared with TRBD1. This TCR came from a woman aged 18-29 years with stable Graves' hyperthyroidism. Some clones in this sample may be carry-over from other donors' samples. The sample comprised peripheral blood. The CDR3 DNA reads TGTGCCTGGACGACAGGGGTGGACACTGAAGCTTTCTTT. Protein sequence: CAWTTGVDTEAFF. The full variable domain, in which reference TRBV30 and TRBJ1-1 provide the parts outside the CDR3, is SQTIHQWPATLVQPVGSPLSLECTVEGTSNPNLYWYRQAAGRGLQLLFYSVGIGQISSEVPQNLSASRPQDRQFILSSKKLLLSDSGFYLCAWTTGVDTEAFFGQGTRLTVV.